This TCR beta chain was sequenced for a study of neurological immune-mediated disorders. V gave up 3 bases and J gave up 7 bases; unmatched junction bases: 4. Germline values: CDR1 SGHTA, CDR2 FQGNSA. The CDR3 runs 15 residues. Ten or more counts support this clonotype. The time point denotes: longitudinal time-point 3. TCRdb re-called the 5' RACE reads with MiXCR, one entry per CDR3 protein. This sample has around 100,000 distinct CDR3 sequences, with 11% found just once. The sequence came from a female donor with HTLV-1-associated myelopathy (HAM/TSP). J is TRBJ1-6 and V is TRBV7-2; 9 nucleotides agree with TRBD1. The sample consisted of PBMCs. The CDR3 DNA reads as TGTGCCAGCAGCTTCCGGGGACAGGGAAATTCACCCCTCCACTTT. Its translation: CASSFRGQGNSPLHF.